This T cell receptor beta chain derives from a study of cytomegalovirus exposure and HLA in healthy donors. The CDR3 loop spans 14 amino acids. Germline CDR1 and CDR2: SGHTA and FQGNSA. The V segment lost 5 bases and the J segment 1 base; nucleotides outside the gene matches: 2. This clone was counted once. Its target is unknown. Study findings and constraints: Immune exposure was documented only through CMV serostatus. Productive rates of about 90% or about 30% were seen for most TCR beta V segments in an earlier analysis. HLA allele associations emerged for about 16,000 TCR beta sequences in a later analysis, at 0.05 false discovery rate.

The study ran its PCR with 60 Vbeta and 13 Jbeta primers. TCRdb keeps only in-frame clones here, not all; method: immunoSEQ multiplex PCR. The data hold about 180,000 clones, with roughly 80% observed a single time. As for the donors, each was a healthy bone marrow donor. The V call is TRBV7-2, the J call TRBJ2-4; 7 positions match TRBD1. This TCR was sampled from a female donor in good health and CMV-seronegative. The sample taken for sequencing was PBMCs. The CDR3 DNA sequence: TGTGCCAGCAGCCCGGACAGGGCCAAAAACATTCAGTACTTC. Amino acid sequence: CASSPDRAKNIQYF.